This T cell receptor beta chain is drawn from a study of beta chain features in type 1 diabetes. The authors obtained over 95% purity in all sorted populations. This CDR3 has 17 amino acids. Germline V gives CDR1 SGHTA, CDR2 FQGNSA. V was pared by 4 bases and J by 6 bases, with 12 bases of the junction left unmatched. Concerning this clone itself: No antigen is known for it.

General observations from the study: In these data, an HLA type influence on TCRB rearrangement remained unresolved.

The sequenced template was cDNA made from the entire isolated RNA. Clones were read by immunoSEQ multiplex PCR, and TCRdb kept only the in-frame ones, dropping some. The sample records 200,000 to 250,000 clones, about 11% being singletons. The V and J genes are TRBV7-2 and TRBJ2-1, with 10 bases lining up with TRBD2. Specimen: central memory CD4+ T cells from blood. The sequence derives from a man aged 18 to 30 in good health. The CDR3 here is CASSSRAVSSGSNEQFF. For the CDR3, the DNA is TGTGCCAGCAGCTCAAGGGCGGTGTCTAGCGGGAGCAATGAGCAGTTCTTC.